This TCR beta chain was profiled in a study of blood T cell repertoires in COVID-19. Overall study: Spain, Italy and the United States supplied samples that represented acute and convalescent COVID-19. T cells, B-cell-depleted T cells, or PBMCs provided the cDNA or gDNA that served as material.

Recruited during active infection, patients (from Seattle) were subsequently followed longitudinally. How the authors handled the data: It was from reference gene primer amplification that nucleated cell counts were estimated. This table comes from immunoSEQ multiplex PCR, and its TCRdb copy is limited to in-frame clones, with some not included. For V, J and clone size, that table is used; D and trimming come from the DNA. The sample contains around 320,000 clones, roughly 89% of which appear only once. The CDR3 runs to 14 residues. V gave up 4 bases and J gave up 2 bases, with 11 bases separating them. Germline V lookup: CDR1 MGHRA, CDR2 YSYEKL.

The sequenced material came from peripheral blood. The TCR originated in a woman in her twenties or thirties with COVID-19, enrolled during active disease. The rearrangement links TRBV4-1 to TRBJ1-1; D call uncertain. DNA of the CDR3: TGCGCCAGCAGCCCTCAAACACATAACACTGAAGCTTTCTTT. Translating gives CASSPQTHNTEAFF.